The 8 T cell receptor beta chains given below trace back to one sample, sequenced in a study of T cells in Graves' hyperthyroidism and ophthalmopathy. TCR beta CDR3 sequences were amplified from RNA transcripts. HTBI primers drove first-round RT-PCR of the TCR CDR3. TCRdb re-called the multiplex PCR reads with MiXCR, one entry per CDR3 protein. The repertoire holds 300,000 to 350,000 distinct CDR3 sequences, with 16% as singletons. Sequencing was done on a sample of blood. The receptors here all came from a man aged 25-40 years with Graves' hyperthyroidism.

This clonotype has at least ten counts. The chain employs TRBV12-3 or TRBV12-4 and TRBJ2-7; TRBD1 matches at 8 bases. The CDR3 extends over 14 amino acids. V was clipped by 7 bases and J by 7 bases; unmatched bases: 12. CDR3 DNA: TGTGCCAGCACAAGGGACAGGCTCTTCGCGGAGCAGTACTTC. It specifies CASTRDRLFAEQYF.

This clonotype was detected a few times. The rearrangement uses TRBV10-3 and TRBJ2-1; the match to TRBD2 covers 8 bases. V lost 2 bases and J lost 7; bases outside the gene matches: 13. The CDR3 spans 17 residues. Per the germline V gene, CDR1 is ENHRY and CDR2 is SYGVKD. The CDR3 reads CAISETRAGERWNEQFF. As DNA, the CDR3 is TGTGCCATCAGTGAGACCAGAGCGGGAGAAAGATGGAATGAGCAGTTCTTC.

Many counts were recorded for this clonotype. The V call is TRBV6-8, the J call TRBJ1-1; 7 nucleotides agree with TRBD1. From germline, CDR1 is MNHGY and CDR2 SAAAGT. V was clipped by 9 bases and J by 8 bases; unmatched bases: 12. The CDR3 consists of 13 residues. CDR3 coding DNA: TGTGCCAGTAAAGACAGGGAGAGAAAGGAAGCTTTCTTT. Encoded protein: CASKDRERKEAFF.

The chain couples TRBV20-1 to TRBJ1-2; D is undetermined. CDR3 size: 12 residues. Deletions cut 3 bases from V and 6 bases from J, with 11 bases between. CDR1 and CDR2 from the germline V gene are DFQATT and SNEGSKA (reference sequence). CDR3 in amino acids: CSASFAGNGYTF. The DNA of the CDR3 is TGCAGTGCTAGTTTTGCCGGGAATGGCTACACCTTC.

This clonotype was found many times. V gene TRBV2 combines with J gene TRBJ2-7; the D is unclear. This CDR3 spans 14 amino acids. Per germline, CDR1 SNHLY and CDR2 FYNNEI. Trimming stripped 4 bases from V and 0 bases from J, with 10 bases between. The CDR3 nucleotides read TGTGCCAGCAGTGGCTACCAAACCTCCTACGAGCAGTACTTC. Its translation: CASSGYQTSYEQYF.

V and J are TRBV20-1 and TRBJ2-5; maybe TRBD1 (5 bases). This CDR3 spans 16 amino acids. Germline CDR1 and CDR2: DFQATT and SNEGSKA (reference sequence). Trimming left V 0 bases short and J 5 bases short, with 19 bases between. CDR3 DNA sequence: TGCAGTGCTAGAGATCCTCGGCAGGGAAGCAGGGAGACCCAGTACTTC. Translated: CSARDPRQGSRETQYF.

This clonotype was counted many times. J is TRBJ2-3 and V is TRBV29-1; D is possibly TRBD2 (6 bases). The ends were cut back, 4 bases at V and 2 bases at J, with 10 bases in the middle. The CDR3 has 13 amino acids. Per germline, CDR1 SQVTM and CDR2 ANQGSEA. The CDR3 spells CSVVWEDTDTQYF. The CDR3 region has the DNA TGCAGCGTTGTATGGGAGGACACAGATACGCAGTATTTT.

This clonotype was observed at least ten times. The chain combines TRBV11-3 with TRBJ2-3, with TRBD2 matching over 9 bases. The ends lost 7 bases at V and 4 bases at J; junction bases unmatched: 15. Looked up from germline, CDR1 is SGHNT and CDR2 is YENEEA. There are 17 residues in the CDR3. The CDR3 protein is CASTTSTSAGGADTQYF. The CDR3 nucleotides read TGTGCCAGCACCACATCCACCAGCGCGGGAGGGGCAGATACGCAGTATTTT. Based on the CDR3 plus reference TRBV11-3 and TRBJ2-3, the full variable domain is EAGVVQSPRYKIIEKKQPVAFWCNPISGHNTLYWYLQNLGQGPELLIRYENEEAVDDSQLPKDRFSAERLKGVDSTLKIQPAELGDSAVYLCASTTSTSAGGADTQYFGPGTRLTVL.